The clone carrying this T cell receptor beta chain was recorded only once. No antigen is known for it. The data were obtained in a study of T cells in localized non-small cell lung cancer. Study-level results: A median of about 54 of the top 100 tumor clones appeared in adjacent lung, which was paired and uninvolved. It remains possible that heterogeneity exists, since only one tumor region was sequenced. T cell clonality was highest in uninvolved adjacent lung, above tumor.

Sequencing was performed with immunoSEQ multiplex PCR; in TCRdb, only in-frame clones are kept and a portion is missing. Of roughly 40,000 clones detected, 85% to 90% appear once; the ten largest clones hold around 3.4%. The CDR3 sequence is 12 residues long. Germline lookup yields CDR1 SGHDN and CDR2 FVKESK. The V end was cut by 0 bases, the J end by 6 bases, with 5 bases between. The source was peripheral blood, collected before any cancer treatment. The receptor was derived from a man aged 18-55 years with stage I lung adenocarcinoma. J is TRBJ2-5 and V is TRBV14; no reliable D call. CDR3 in DNA: TGTGCCAGCAGCCAAGATACGAAGACCCAGTACTTC. Translating gives CASSQDTKTQYF.